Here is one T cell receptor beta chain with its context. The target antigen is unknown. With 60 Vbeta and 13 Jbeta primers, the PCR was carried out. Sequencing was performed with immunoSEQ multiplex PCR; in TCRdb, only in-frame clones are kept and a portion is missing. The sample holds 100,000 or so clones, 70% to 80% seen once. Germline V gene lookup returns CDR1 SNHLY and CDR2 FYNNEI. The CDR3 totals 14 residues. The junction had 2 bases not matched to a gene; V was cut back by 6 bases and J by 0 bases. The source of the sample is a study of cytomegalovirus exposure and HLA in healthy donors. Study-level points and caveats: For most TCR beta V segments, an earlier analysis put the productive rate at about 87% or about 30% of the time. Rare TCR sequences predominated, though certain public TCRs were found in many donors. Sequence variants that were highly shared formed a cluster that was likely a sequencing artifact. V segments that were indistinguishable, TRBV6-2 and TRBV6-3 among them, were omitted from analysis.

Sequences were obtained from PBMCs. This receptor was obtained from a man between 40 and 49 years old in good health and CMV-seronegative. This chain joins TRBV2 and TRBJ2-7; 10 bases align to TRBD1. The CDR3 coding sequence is TGTGCCAGCAGGTGGACAGGGGGCTCCTACGAGCAGTACTTC. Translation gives CASRWTGGSYEQYF.